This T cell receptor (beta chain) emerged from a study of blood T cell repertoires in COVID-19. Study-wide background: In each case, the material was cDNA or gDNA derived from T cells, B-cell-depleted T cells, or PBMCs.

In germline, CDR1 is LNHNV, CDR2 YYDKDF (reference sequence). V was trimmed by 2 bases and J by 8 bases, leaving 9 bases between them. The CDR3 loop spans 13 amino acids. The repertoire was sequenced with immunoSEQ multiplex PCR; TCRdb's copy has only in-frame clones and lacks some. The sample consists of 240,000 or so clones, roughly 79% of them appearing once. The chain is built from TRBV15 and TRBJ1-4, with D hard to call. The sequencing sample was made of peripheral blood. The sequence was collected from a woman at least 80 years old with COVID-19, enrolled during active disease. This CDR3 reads CATSRSPSEKLFF. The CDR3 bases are TGTGCCACCAGCAGATCCCCTTCGGAAAAACTGTTTTTT.